Each of the 6 T cell receptor beta chains below was sequenced from the same sample in a study of cytomegalovirus exposure and HLA in healthy donors (TCRdb year 2017). Libraries were constructed by the immunoSEQ multiplex PCR assay. For the multiplex PCR, a mixture combining 60 forward primers for TCR Vbeta segments and 13 reverse primers for TCR Jbeta segments was used. The immuneACCESS repertoire file appears here via TCRdb, limited to in-frame rearrangements. These files lack a portion of the clones; in checked studies, under half of the deficit traces to unresolved V genes, and the cause of the others is not known. This sample's records show 130,000 or so clones. 2.2% of the sample rests with the top ten. Sequenced material: PBMCs. Receptors were obtained from a woman between 18 and 29 years old in good health and CMV-seronegative.

This rearrangement joins TRBV7-2 to TRBJ2-3; the match to TRBD2 covers 14 bases. This CDR3 has 18 residues. The ends lost 5 bases at V and 4 bases at J; junction bases unmatched: 11. The germline CDR1 and CDR2 sequences are SGHTA and FQGNSA. CDR3 coding DNA: TGTGCCAGCAGCATCCGACTAGCGGGAGGGCCCGGGGCAGATACGCAGTATTTT. This sequence encodes CASSIRLAGGPGADTQYF.

V is TRBV6-5 and J is TRBJ1-5; TRBD1 matches at 7 bases. Germline CDR1 and CDR2: MNHEY and SVGAGI. The CDR3 consists of 14 residues. The ends lost 8 bases at V and 6 bases at J; junction bases unmatched: 10. The CDR3 nucleotides are TGTGCCAGCGAACACAGGGGATCTGGTCAGCCCCAGCATTTT. This codes for CASEHRGSGQPQHF.

The chain uses TRBV30 and TRBJ2-7; TRBD1 matches 8 bases. The CDR3 totals 14 residues. The germline V gene encodes CDR1 GTSNPN and CDR2 SVGIG (reference sequence). Trimming removed 1 base from V and 2 bases from J; junction bases left unmatched: 4. The CDR3 coding sequence is TGTGCCTGGAGTGGACAGGGGATTACCTACGAGCAGTACGTC. Amino acid sequence: CAWSGQGITYEQYV.

The chain joins TRBV5-1 to TRBJ2-5; the D gene is possibly TRBD2 (7 bases). V gave up 4 bases and J gave up 2 bases, with 18 bases separating them. This CDR3 contains 16 residues. Per germline, CDR1 SGHRS and CDR2 YFSETQ. The CDR3 protein is CASSLRSGDYQETQYF. In nucleotides, the CDR3 is TGCGCCAGCAGCCTACGTTCAGGGGACTATCAAGAGACCCAGTACTTC.

The rearrangement uses TRBV5-1 and TRBJ2-3, with D perhaps TRBD1 (6 bases). Trimming stripped 0 bases from V and 2 bases from J, with 10 bases between. Germline V CDR1 and CDR2: SGHRS, YFSETQ. The length of the CDR3 is 15 residues. The chain's CDR3 is CASSLDRASTDTQYF. The CDR3 bases are TGCGCCAGCAGCTTGGACAGGGCCTCCACAGATACGCAGTATTTT.

The chain uses TRBV6-5 and TRBJ1-2; D gene ambiguous. In germline, CDR1 is MNHEY, CDR2 SVGAGI. V dropped 0 bases and J dropped 4 bases, with 6 bases sitting between them. The CDR3 is 13 amino acids. CDR3 residues: CASSYSALYGYTF. CDR3 DNA: TGTGCCAGCAGTTACTCGGCTCTCTATGGCTACACCTTC.